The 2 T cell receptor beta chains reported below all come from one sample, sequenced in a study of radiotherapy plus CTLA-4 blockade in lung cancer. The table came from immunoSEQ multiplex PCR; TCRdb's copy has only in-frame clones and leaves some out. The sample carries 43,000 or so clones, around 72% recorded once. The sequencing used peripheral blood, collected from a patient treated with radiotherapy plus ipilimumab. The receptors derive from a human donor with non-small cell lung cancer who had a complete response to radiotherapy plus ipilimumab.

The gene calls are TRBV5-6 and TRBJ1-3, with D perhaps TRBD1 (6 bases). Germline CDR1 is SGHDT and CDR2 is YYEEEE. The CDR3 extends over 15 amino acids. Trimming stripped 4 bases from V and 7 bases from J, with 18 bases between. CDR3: CASSPGHGERNTIYF. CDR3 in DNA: TGTGCCAGCAGCCCGGGACATGGAGAGAGGAACACCATATATTTT.

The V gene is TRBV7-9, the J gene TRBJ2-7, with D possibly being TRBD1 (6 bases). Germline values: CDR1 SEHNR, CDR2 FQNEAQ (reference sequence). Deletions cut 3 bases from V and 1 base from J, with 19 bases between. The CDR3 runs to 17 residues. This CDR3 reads CASSFFQGGYTSYEQYF. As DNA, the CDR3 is TGTGCCAGCAGCTTTTTCCAAGGGGGTTACACGTCCTACGAGCAGTACTTC. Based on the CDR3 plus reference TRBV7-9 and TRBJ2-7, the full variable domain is DTGVSQNPRHKITKRGQNVTFRCDPISEHNRLYWYRQTLGQGPEFLTYFQNEAQLEKSRLLSDRFSAERPKGSFSTLEIQRTEQGDSAMYLCASSFFQGGYTSYEQYFGPGTRLTVT.